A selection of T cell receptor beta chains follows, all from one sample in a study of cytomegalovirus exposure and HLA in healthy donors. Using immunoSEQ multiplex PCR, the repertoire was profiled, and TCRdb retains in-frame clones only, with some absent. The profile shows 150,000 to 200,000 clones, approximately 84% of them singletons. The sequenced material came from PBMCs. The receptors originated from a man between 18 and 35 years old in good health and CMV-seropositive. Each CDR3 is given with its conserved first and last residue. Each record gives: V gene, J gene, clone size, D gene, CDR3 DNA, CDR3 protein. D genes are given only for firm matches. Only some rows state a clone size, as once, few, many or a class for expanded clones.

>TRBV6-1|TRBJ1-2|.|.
TGTGCCAGCAGTGAAGGGGCGACAGACAACTATGGCTACACCTTC
CASSEGATDNYGYTF
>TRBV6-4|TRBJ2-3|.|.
TGTGCCAGCAGTGTCGGGGATACACCCGCAGATGCGCAGTATTTT
CASSVGDTPADAQYF
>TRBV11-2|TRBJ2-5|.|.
TGTGCCAGCAGCTTAGGGGCAGTTCTGGAGACCCAGTACTTC
CASSLGAVLETQYF
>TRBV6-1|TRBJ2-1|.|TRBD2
TGTGCCAGCAGTGAAGCCCGTAGCGGGGGGGCCCCCGATGAGCAGTTCTTC
CASSEARSGGAPDEQFF
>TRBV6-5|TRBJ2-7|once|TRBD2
TGTGCCAGCACCCCCGGGGGAGGGCGCGAGCAGTACTTC
CASTPGGGREQYF
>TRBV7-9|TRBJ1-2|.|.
TGTGCCAGCAGCTATGGGGCGGAGACCTATGGCTACACCTTC
CASSYGAETYGYTF
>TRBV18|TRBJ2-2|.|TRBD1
TGTGCCAGCTCACCACTTGGGACAGTTCTCACCGGGGAGCTGTTTTTT
CASSPLGTVLTGELFF
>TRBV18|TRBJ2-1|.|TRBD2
TGTGCCAGCTCATGGACTAGCGGGGGCAATGAGCAGTTCTTC
CASSWTSGGNEQFF
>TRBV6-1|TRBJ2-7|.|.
TGTGCCAGCAGTGCGCCGGCAGGTACCTACGAGCAGTACTTC
CASSAPAGTYEQYF
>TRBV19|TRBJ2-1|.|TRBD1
TGTGCCTCCGCGGACAGGACTCTCTACAATGAGCAGTTCTTC
CASADRTLYNEQFF
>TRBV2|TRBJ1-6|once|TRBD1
TGTGCCAGCAGTCTGGACAGGGGAAATTCCTATAATTCACCCCTCCACTTT
CASSLDRGNSYNSPLHF
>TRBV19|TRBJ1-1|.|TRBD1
TGTGCCAGTAGTTCACAGGGGGCGGTTGGCCCTGAAGCTTTCTTT
CASSSQGAVGPEAFF
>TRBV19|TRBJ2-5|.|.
TGTGCCAGTAGTAAGACAGGACAAGAGACCCAGTACTTC
CASSKTGQETQYF
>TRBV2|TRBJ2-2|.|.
TGTGCCAGCAGGACAGTGCCCACCGGGGAGCTGTTTTTT
CASRTVPTGELFF
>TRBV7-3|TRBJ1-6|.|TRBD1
TGTGCCAGCAGCTTATCGGCAGGGGGCTCCTATAATTCACCCCTCCACTTT
CASSLSAGGSYNSPLHF
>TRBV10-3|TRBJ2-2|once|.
TGTGCCGGGAGGAGAGATTATAGCGGAGGGGAGCTGTTTTTT
CAGRRDYSGGELFF
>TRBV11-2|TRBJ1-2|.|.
TGTGCCAGCAGCCAAGGGCCACGGACAGTGTCGGGCTACACCTTC
CASSQGPRTVSGYTF
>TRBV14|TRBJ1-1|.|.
TGTGCCAGCAGCCTTACTTCATCGACAGTGAACACTGAAGCTTTCTTT
CASSLTSSTVNTEAFF
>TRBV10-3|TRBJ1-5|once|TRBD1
TGTGCCATCAGTGACGGACAGGCAGGGCAGCCCCAGCATTTT
CAISDGQAGQPQHF
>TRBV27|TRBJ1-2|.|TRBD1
TGTGCCAGCAGTCTCGGGCCCGGACAGGGCCCCTCTTCCGGAGGCTACACCTTC
CASSLGPGQGPSSGGYTF
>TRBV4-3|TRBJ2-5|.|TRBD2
TGCGCCAGCAGCCAAGGAACTAGCGCCTACCAAGAGACCCAGTACTTC
CASSQGTSAYQETQYF
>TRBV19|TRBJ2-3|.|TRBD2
TGTGCCAGTAGTATGAGTAGCGGGGGGCCCGTCTCAGATACGCAGTATTTT
CASSMSSGGPVSDTQYF
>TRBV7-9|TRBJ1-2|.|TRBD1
TGTGCCAGCAGCTCGACAGGGTTTGGCTACACCTTC
CASSSTGFGYTF